This T cell receptor beta chain is drawn from a study of blood T cell repertoires in COVID-19. The overall study: Some COVID-19 samples were acute and others convalescent; all came from the United States, Italy and Spain. The analysed material was cDNA or gDNA that came from T cells, B-cell-depleted T cells, or PBMCs.

This CDR3 is built from 19 residues. V gave up 0 bases and J gave up 1 base; unmatched junction bases: 13. Germline V CDR1 and CDR2: SEHNR, FQNEAQ (reference sequence). Authors' analysis steps: Nucleated cell number was recorded as an estimate derived from reference gene primer amplification. TCRdb's table, derived via immunoSEQ multiplex PCR, lists solely in-frame clones and lacks some. V, J and clone size reflect that table, while D and trimming were determined from the DNA. The sample consists of just over 65,000 clones, approximately 90% of them appearing once. The receptor was isolated from a man aged 30 to 45 with acute or convalescent COVID-19. This chain links TRBV7-9 with TRBJ2-3; TRBD1 agrees at 7 bases. What was sequenced was peripheral blood. CDR3 sequence reads: CASSLARWQGTARTDTQYF. In DNA form, the CDR3 reads TGTGCCAGCAGCTTAGCGCGGTGGCAAGGGACAGCCCGCACAGATACGCAGTATTTT.